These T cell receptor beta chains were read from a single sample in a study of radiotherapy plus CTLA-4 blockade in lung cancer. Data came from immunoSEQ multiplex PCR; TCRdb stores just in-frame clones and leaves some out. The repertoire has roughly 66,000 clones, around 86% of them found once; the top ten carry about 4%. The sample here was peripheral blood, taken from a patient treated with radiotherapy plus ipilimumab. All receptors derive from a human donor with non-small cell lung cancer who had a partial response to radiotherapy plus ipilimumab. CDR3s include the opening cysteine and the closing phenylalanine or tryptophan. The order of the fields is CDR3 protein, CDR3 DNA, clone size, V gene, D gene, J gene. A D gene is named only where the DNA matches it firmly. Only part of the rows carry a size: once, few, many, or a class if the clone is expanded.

CDR3: CASSLGGLGQPQHF
DNA: TGTGCCAGCAGTTTGGGAGGGCTTGGGCAGCCCCAGCATTTT
size: -
V: TRBV28
D: -
J: TRBJ1-5

CDR3: CASNRGNQPQHF
DNA: TGTGCCAGCAACAGGGGCAATCAGCCCCAGCATTTT
size: -
V: TRBV2
D: -
J: TRBJ1-5

CDR3: CSVERPGQRTDTQYF
DNA: TGCAGCGTTGAAAGGCCGGGACAGCGCACAGATACGCAGTATTTT
size: -
V: TRBV29-1
D: TRBD1
J: TRBJ2-3

CDR3: CASSGGAGIYAFF
DNA: TGTGCCAGCAGTGGAGGGGCGGGGATTTACGCTTTCTTT
size: -
V: TRBV2
D: -
J: TRBJ1-1

CDR3: CAIQRGGGMNTGELFF
DNA: TGTGCCATTCAAAGGGGGGGCGGGATGAACACCGGGGAGCTGTTTTTT
size: -
V: TRBV2
D: -
J: TRBJ2-2

CDR3: CASSQLKGQGENIQYF
DNA: TGCGCCAGCAGCCAACTGAAGGGACAGGGGGAAAACATTCAGTACTTC
size: -
V: TRBV4-1
D: TRBD1
J: TRBJ2-4

CDR3: CASSLEPGWGTGELFF
DNA: TGTGCCAGCAGCTTGGAGCCAGGGTGGGGCACCGGGGAGCTGTTTTTT
size: few
V: TRBV5-4
D: -
J: TRBJ2-2

CDR3: CASSRGQGPYEQYF
DNA: TGTGCCAGCAGCCGGGGACAGGGGCCTTACGAGCAGTACTTC
size: -
V: TRBV25-1
D: TRBD1
J: TRBJ2-7

CDR3: CASSFDRVRDQPQHF
DNA: TGTGCCAGCAGTTTCGACAGGGTCAGGGATCAGCCCCAGCATTTT
size: -
V: TRBV27
D: TRBD1
J: TRBJ1-5

CDR3: CASSLEAGRGEQYF
DNA: TGCGCCAGCAGCTTGGAGGCGGGAAGAGGCGAGCAGTACTTC
size: -
V: TRBV5-1
D: -
J: TRBJ2-7

CDR3: CASIAGTGYSQPQHF
DNA: TGTGCCAGCATCGCCGGGACAGGGTATAGTCAGCCCCAGCATTTT
size: -
V: TRBV28
D: TRBD1
J: TRBJ1-5

CDR3: CASSPPGLANTGELFF
DNA: TGTGCCAGCTCACCACCGGGACTAGCGAACACCGGGGAGCTGTTTTTT
size: -
V: TRBV18
D: TRBD2
J: TRBJ2-2

CDR3: CASRGTGPYGYTF
DNA: TGTGCCAGCAGGGGGACAGGGCCTTATGGCTACACCTTC
size: -
V: TRBV2
D: TRBD1
J: TRBJ1-2

CDR3: CASSLERVF
DNA: TGTGCCAGCAGCTTGGAGCGGGTCTTT
size: -
V: TRBV5-6
D: -
J: TRBJ1-1

CDR3: CASSSSQGGEQYF
DNA: TGTGCCAGCAGCTCCTCACAGGGGGGGGAGCAGTACTTC
size: -
V: TRBV7-6
D: -
J: TRBJ2-7

CDR3: CSVLAYSYNEQFF
DNA: TGCAGCGTACTAGCGTACTCCTACAATGAGCAGTTCTTC
size: -
V: TRBV29-1
D: TRBD2
J: TRBJ2-1

CDR3: CASSSGTYFSNTGELFF
DNA: TGCGCCAGCAGTTCCGGGACATACTTCTCGAACACCGGGGAGCTGTTTTTT
size: -
V: TRBV5-1
D: -
J: TRBJ2-2

CDR3: CASSYGTGLQLGKETQYF
DNA: TGCGCCAGCAGCTACGGGACAGGTTTACAATTGGGGAAAGAGACCCAGTACTTC
size: -
V: TRBV5-1
D: TRBD1
J: TRBJ2-5

CDR3: CASSLYQGLGTEAFF
DNA: TGCGCCAGCAGCTTGTATCAGGGCTTGGGCACTGAAGCTTTCTTT
size: once
V: TRBV5-1
D: -
J: TRBJ1-1

CDR3: CASSPGTGRSRELFF
DNA: TGTGCCAGCAGTCCCGGGACAGGGAGGAGTCGGGAGCTGTTTTTT
size: -
V: TRBV28
D: TRBD1
J: TRBJ2-2

CDR3: CSGEHASEAFF
DNA: TGTTCAGGCGAACATGCCTCTGAAGCTTTCTTT
size: -
V: TRBV29-1
D: -
J: TRBJ1-1

CDR3: CASSVGGSVRETQYF
DNA: TGTGCCAGCAGCGTAGGGGGTAGCGTTCGAGAGACCCAGTACTTC
size: few
V: TRBV9
D: -
J: TRBJ2-5

CDR3: CASRGLVGTGELFF
DNA: TGTGCCAGCCGGGGACTAGTTGGGACCGGGGAGCTGTTTTTT
size: -
V: TRBV2
D: TRBD2
J: TRBJ2-2

CDR3: CACGGQGMEKLFF
DNA: TGTGCCTGCGGGGGACAGGGGATGGAAAAACTGTTTTTT
size: -
V: TRBV30
D: TRBD1
J: TRBJ1-4

CDR3: CASSPGLGDEQYF
DNA: TGTGCCAGCAGCCCGGGCCTAGGGGACGAGCAGTACTTC
size: -
V: TRBV11-2
D: -
J: TRBJ2-7

CDR3: CASSMRDSSYNEQFF
DNA: TGTGCCAGCAGCATGCGGGACAGCTCCTACAATGAGCAGTTCTTC
size: -
V: TRBV7-6
D: -
J: TRBJ2-1

CDR3: CASSPGQTNYGYTF
DNA: TGTGCCAGCAGTCCGGGACAGACTAACTATGGCTACACCTTC
size: -
V: TRBV7-8
D: TRBD1
J: TRBJ1-2

CDR3: CASSLNRDRGYEQYF
DNA: TGTGCCAGCAGCCTAAACCGGGACAGGGGTTACGAGCAGTACTTC
size: -
V: TRBV6-5
D: TRBD1
J: TRBJ2-7

CDR3: CATSLTGTPVYNEQFF
DNA: TGTGCCACCAGCCTTACCGGGACTCCTGTCTACAATGAGCAGTTCTTC
size: -
V: TRBV15
D: -
J: TRBJ2-1

CDR3: CASSVEGGSGKGTQYF
DNA: TGTGCCAGCAGCGTAGAGGGCGGGAGTGGGAAGGGAACGCAGTATTTT
size: -
V: TRBV9
D: TRBD2
J: TRBJ2-3

CDR3: CASREGTENTEAFF
DNA: TGTGCCAGCAGGGAGGGGACAGAGAACACTGAAGCTTTCTTT
size: -
V: TRBV6-1
D: TRBD1
J: TRBJ1-1

CDR3: CASSSPGSSEQFF
DNA: TGTGCCAGCAGCTCGCCGGGATCGAGTGAGCAGTTCTTC
size: once
V: TRBV11-3
D: -
J: TRBJ2-1

CDR3: CASSLDQGARYTQYF
DNA: TGTGCCAGCAGCTTAGATCAGGGGGCACGTTATACGCAGTATTTT
size: -
V: TRBV7-2
D: TRBD1
J: TRBJ2-3

CDR3: CASSTGDTGELFF
DNA: TGTGCCAGCAGCACCGGGGACACCGGGGAGCTGTTTTTT
size: -
V: TRBV28
D: -
J: TRBJ2-2

CDR3: CAVYRGSTDTQYF
DNA: TGTGCCGTTTACAGGGGAAGCACAGATACGCAGTATTTT
size: -
V: TRBV21-1
D: -
J: TRBJ2-3

CDR3: CASSIPGSETQYF
DNA: TGTGCCAGTAGTATTCCAGGGTCAGAGACCCAGTACTTC
size: -
V: TRBV19
D: -
J: TRBJ2-5

CDR3: CASSLGQGDIQYF
DNA: TGTGCCAGCAGCTTAGGACAGGGCGACATTCAGTACTTC
size: -
V: TRBV28
D: TRBD1
J: TRBJ2-4

CDR3: CAGVRDRGRETQYF
DNA: TGTGCCGGGGTCCGGGACAGGGGGCGGGAGACCCAGTACTTC
size: -
V: TRBV2
D: TRBD1
J: TRBJ2-5

CDR3: CASSPGLAPSTDTQYF
DNA: TGTGCCAGCAGCCCGGGACTAGCACCTAGCACAGATACGCAGTATTTT
size: -
V: TRBV9
D: TRBD2
J: TRBJ2-3

CDR3: CASSHPSGRETQYF
DNA: TGTGCCAGCAGCCACCCTAGCGGGAGAGAGACCCAGTACTTC
size: -
V: TRBV7-2
D: TRBD2
J: TRBJ2-5

CDR3: CASSETQRNEQFF
DNA: TGTGCCAGCAGTGAGACTCAGCGCAATGAGCAGTTCTTC
size: -
V: TRBV6-1
D: -
J: TRBJ2-1

CDR3: CASSLDGGTGELFF
DNA: TGCGCCAGCAGCCTGGACGGGGGGACCGGGGAGCTGTTTTTT
size: -
V: TRBV5-1
D: TRBD2
J: TRBJ2-2

CDR3: CASSLTGGSDEQFF
DNA: TGTGCCAGCAGCTTAACGGGGGGTAGCGATGAGCAGTTCTTC
size: few
V: TRBV7-9
D: TRBD2
J: TRBJ2-1

CDR3: CASSLRDRAHEQYF
DNA: TGCGCCAGCAGCCTACGGGACAGGGCCCACGAGCAGTACTTC
size: -
V: TRBV5-1
D: TRBD1
J: TRBJ2-7

CDR3: CASSISGRGTGELFF
DNA: TGTGCCAGTAGTATCAGCGGGAGAGGCACCGGGGAGCTGTTTTTT
size: few
V: TRBV19
D: TRBD2
J: TRBJ2-2

CDR3: CASSLAWDIGYTF
DNA: TGTGCCAGCAGCTTAGCCTGGGACATTGGCTACACCTTC
size: -
V: TRBV7-8
D: -
J: TRBJ1-2

CDR3: CASSRPGTGVWGYTF
DNA: TGTGCCAGCAGCCGTCCCGGGACAGGGGTTTGGGGCTACACCTTC
size: few
V: TRBV27
D: TRBD1
J: TRBJ1-2

CDR3: CASSRDMLSGANVLTF
DNA: TGTGCCAGTAGCCGGGACATGCTCTCTGGGGCCAACGTCCTGACTTTC
size: -
V: TRBV19
D: -
J: TRBJ2-6

CDR3: CASSPGTASYEQYF
DNA: TGTGCCAGCTCACCAGGGACAGCCTCCTACGAGCAGTACTTC
size: once
V: TRBV18
D: TRBD1
J: TRBJ2-7

CDR3: CASSSQRLGATYEQYF
DNA: TGTGCCAGCAGTTCCCAGCGGTTGGGGGCCACCTACGAGCAGTACTTC
size: -
V: TRBV11-1
D: -
J: TRBJ2-7

CDR3: CASSTGFSEQYF
DNA: TGTGCCAGTAGTACAGGGTTTTCCGAGCAGTACTTC
size: -
V: TRBV19
D: -
J: TRBJ2-7

CDR3: CASSLIPGGQETQYF
DNA: TGTGCCAGCAGCTTAATTCCCGGGGGGCAAGAGACCCAGTACTTC
size: -
V: TRBV7-3
D: TRBD2
J: TRBJ2-5

CDR3: CASSDHHPSYGELFF
DNA: TGCGCCAGCAGTGATCACCACCCATCCTACGGGGAGCTGTTTTTT
size: -
V: TRBV10-2
D: -
J: TRBJ2-2

CDR3: CASSSGTENQPQHF
DNA: TGCGCCAGCAGCTCCGGGACAGAGAATCAGCCCCAGCATTTT
size: -
V: TRBV5-1
D: TRBD1
J: TRBJ1-5